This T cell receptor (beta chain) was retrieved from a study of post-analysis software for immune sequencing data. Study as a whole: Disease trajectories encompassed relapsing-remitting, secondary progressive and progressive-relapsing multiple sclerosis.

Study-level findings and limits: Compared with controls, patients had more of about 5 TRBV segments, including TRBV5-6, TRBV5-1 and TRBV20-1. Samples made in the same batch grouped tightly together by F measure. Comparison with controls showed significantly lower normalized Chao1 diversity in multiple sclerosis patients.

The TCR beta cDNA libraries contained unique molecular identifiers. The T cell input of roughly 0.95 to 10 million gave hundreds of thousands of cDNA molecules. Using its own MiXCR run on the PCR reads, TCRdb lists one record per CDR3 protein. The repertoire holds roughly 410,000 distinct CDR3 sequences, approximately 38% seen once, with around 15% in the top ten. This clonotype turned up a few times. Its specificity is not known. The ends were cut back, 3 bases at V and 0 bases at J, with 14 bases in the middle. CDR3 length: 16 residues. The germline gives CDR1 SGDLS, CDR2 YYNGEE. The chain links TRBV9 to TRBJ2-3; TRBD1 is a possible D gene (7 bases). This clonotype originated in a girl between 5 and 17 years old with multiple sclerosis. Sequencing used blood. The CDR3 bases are TGTGCCAGCAGCGGAGGCGGGACAGCCAGCACAGATACGCAGTATTTT. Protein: CASSGGGTASTDTQYF.